This TCR beta chain was sequenced during a study of post-analysis software for immune sequencing data. Study outcomes and limitations: About five TRBV segments appeared more often in patients than in controls, and TRBV5-6, TRBV5-1 and TRBV20-1 were among these. Batch-mates among the samples co-clustered strongly by F measure.

This clonotype was seen only a few times. What it recognizes is unknown. Built from TCR beta cDNA, the libraries had unique molecular identifiers in them. MiXCR was run by TCRdb on the PCR reads, yielding one entry per CDR3 protein. The profile shows fewer than 850,000 distinct CDR3 sequences, around 27% of them singletons. The CDR3 runs 15 residues. Germline CDR1 is MDHEN and CDR2 is SYDVKM. The germline V and J ends were trimmed by 5 bases and 8 bases, with 18 bases remaining between them. This TCR was sampled from a girl under 18 with multiple sclerosis. The chain is built from TRBV28 and TRBJ1-4; maybe TRBD1 (6 bases). The sequenced material came from blood. In nucleotides, the CDR3 is TGTGCCAGCAGTCCCCCGGGCAGGGGATGGGAAAAACTGTTTTTT. Its protein product is CASSPPGRGWEKLFF.